A single sample is the source of the 19 T cell receptor beta chains below, sequenced in a study of blood T cell repertoires in COVID-19. Sequenced by immunoSEQ multiplex PCR; TCRdb stores in-frame clones only, minus some. The sample gives some 120,000 clones, over 80% of which show up once; about 0.8% is in the top ten. Sequencing was performed on peripheral blood. The receptors were gathered from a woman in her 70s with acute or convalescent COVID-19.

This chain connects TRBV19 to TRBJ2-2; D might be TRBD1 (6 bases). V lost 6 bases to trimming and J lost 1 base, with 12 bases between them. The V gene's germline CDR1 is LNHDA and CDR2 SQIVND (reference sequence). The CDR3 extends over 15 amino acids. The CDR3 DNA follows: TGTGCCAGTAGACAAGGACAGAGGAACACCGGGGAGCTGTTTTTT. It encodes CASRQGQRNTGELFF.

This chain joins TRBV10-3 and TRBJ2-2; the match to TRBD2 covers 10 bases. CDR1 is ENHRY, CDR2 SYGVKD, per germline. CDR3 size: 18 residues. Trimming removed 4 bases from V and 3 bases from J; junction bases left unmatched: 11. The CDR3 is CAISARTSGNVDTGELFF. CDR3 sequence (DNA): TGTGCCATCAGTGCCCGGACTAGCGGAAACGTTGACACCGGGGAGCTGTTTTTT.

The rearrangement joins TRBV6-5 to TRBJ2-4; D remains unclear. The CDR3 totals 14 residues. Germline CDR1 reads MNHEY; CDR2 reads SVGAGI. V was shortened by 5 bases and J by 8 bases, with 16 bases between the two germline ends. The CDR3 sequence: CASSRVQPWDIQYF. CDR3 in DNA: TGTGCCAGCAGTAGAGTACAGCCCTGGGACATTCAGTACTTC.

The chain recombines TRBV28 with TRBJ2-3, with TRBD2 matching over 7 bases. Germline assignment: CDR1 MDHEN and CDR2 SYDVKM. V lost 3 bases, J lost 0 bases, and 3 bases stayed unmatched. This CDR3 is 15 amino acids long. For the CDR3, the DNA is TGTGCCAGCAGTTTGAGTAGCGGGAGCACAGATACGCAGTATTTT. Amino acids: CASSLSSGSTDTQYF.

V is TRBV7-9 and J is TRBJ1-2, with 8 positions matching TRBD1. V shed 4 bases and J 4 bases; nucleotides not matched to a gene: 8. The CDR3 is 15 residues long. Germline CDR1 is SEHNR and CDR2 is FQNEAQ (reference sequence). The CDR3 sequence is CASSSEGQDIYGYTF. Written as DNA, the CDR3 is TGTGCCAGCAGCTCCGAGGGACAGGATATCTATGGCTACACCTTC. The full variable domain, in which reference TRBV7-9 and TRBJ1-2 provide the parts outside the CDR3, is DTGVSQNPRHKITKRGQNVTFRCDPISEHNRLYWYRQTLGQGPEFLTYFQNEAQLEKSRLLSDRFSAERPKGSFSTLEIQRTEQGDSAMYLCASSSEGQDIYGYTFGSGTRLTVV.

This clone was recorded only once. The chain employs TRBV29-1 and TRBJ1-1; D ambiguous. Looked up from germline, CDR1 is SQVTM and CDR2 is ANQGSEA. Between the trimmed V and J ends, which lost 7 bases and 1 base, there was a span of 10 bases. The CDR3 is 12 residues long. The CDR3 bases are TGCAGCGGGACGGAGGGGAACACTGAAGCTTTCTTT. The encoded protein is CSGTEGNTEAFF.

There are a few counts of this clone. J is TRBJ2-3 and V is TRBV3-1 (or the pseudogene TRBV3-2); 11 bases align to TRBD2. J was trimmed by 0 bases and V by 1 base; bases with no gene match: 0. From germline, CDR1 is LGHDT and CDR2 YNNKEL (reference sequence). The CDR3 extends over 16 amino acids. This CDR3 is CASSQASGGSTDTQYF. CDR3 bases: TGTGCCAGCAGCCAAGCTAGCGGGGGGAGCACAGATACGCAGTATTTT.

This clone was seen a handful of times. The CDR3 spells CASSQVTGANQPQHF. DNA of the CDR3: TGCGCCAGCAGCCAAGTAACAGGGGCCAATCAGCCCCAGCATTTT. The chain couples TRBV4-1 to TRBJ1-5, with TRBD1 identical over 7 bases. This CDR3 is built from 15 residues. The V segment lost 1 base and the J segment 3 bases; nucleotides outside the gene matches: 3. Germline loops: CDR1 MGHRA, CDR2 YSYEKL.

The J gene is TRBJ1-1, the V gene TRBV5-1; D not resolved. Germline CDR1 and CDR2: SGHRS and YFSETQ. With 4 bases removed from V and 2 bases from J, the gap between germline ends came to 12 bases. The CDR3 loop spans 14 amino acids. The CDR3 DNA is TGCGCCAGCAGCCCCCTCGGGTTAAACACTGAAGCTTTCTTT. It translates to CASSPLGLNTEAFF.

This clone was detected once. The rearrangement links TRBV19 to TRBJ1-2, with D possibly being TRBD1 (6 bases). The germline V gene has CDR1 LNHDA and CDR2 SQIVND (reference sequence). The germline V and J ends were trimmed by 5 bases and 3 bases, with 10 bases remaining between them. The CDR3 spans 13 residues. The DNA of the CDR3 is TGTGCCAGTAGTTGGGCAGGGGACTATGGCTACACCTTC. Translating it yields CASSWAGDYGYTF.

This clone occurred a few times. This chain joins TRBV25-1 and TRBJ2-5, with 13 positions matching TRBD2. CDR1 and CDR2 (germline): MGHDK, SYGVNS. This CDR3 contains 15 residues. J was trimmed by 1 base and V by 7 bases; bases with no gene match: 3. This CDR3 is CASTTSGGLQETQYF. Here the CDR3 DNA reads TGTGCCAGCACGACTAGCGGGGGGCTCCAAGAGACCCAGTACTTC.

This chain joins TRBV7-9 and TRBJ1-2, with TRBD1 matching 9 bases. The CDR3 spans 15 residues. Germline-derived CDR1 and CDR2 are SEHNR and FQNEAQ (reference sequence). J gave up 7 bases and V 6 bases, and 12 bases lay outside the gene matches. The CDR3 nucleotides are TGTGCCAGCAGTTCCGGGACAGGGCCGGTGTCTGGCTACACCTTC. Amino acid sequence: CASSSGTGPVSGYTF.

This clone occurred a few times. The rearrangement uses TRBV29-1 and TRBJ1-2; 9 nucleotides match TRBD1. Germline lookup yields CDR1 SQVTM and CDR2 ANQGSEA. With V trimmed by 6 bases and J by 8 bases, 7 bases remained unmatched. CDR3 length: 12 residues. In nucleotides, the CDR3 is TGCAGCGTGGACAGGGGAGCGGAGGGCTACACCTTC. Residues: CSVDRGAEGYTF.

V gene TRBV9 combines with J gene TRBJ2-7; tentatively, D is TRBD1 (6 bases). V was cut by 0 bases and J by 6 bases, with 13 bases left in between. The CDR3 is 14 amino acids. Germline CDR1 reads SGDLS; CDR2 reads YYNGEE. The CDR3 region has the DNA TGTGCCAGCAGCGTAGCTCCAGGGGCTCCCGAGCAGTACTTC. Protein product: CASSVAPGAPEQYF.

V is TRBV30 and J is TRBJ1-2; 7 nucleotides agree with TRBD1. CDR1 is GTSNPN and CDR2 is SVGIG in the germline V gene (reference sequence). The length of the CDR3 is 12 residues. Trimming took 3 bases from V and 5 from J; bases not matched to a gene: 3. In DNA form, the CDR3 reads TGTGCCTGGAGGGGACAGATTTATGGCTACACCTTC. Encoded protein: CAWRGQIYGYTF.

The gene calls are TRBV10-3 and TRBJ1-5; 8 positions agree with TRBD1. Germline assignment: CDR1 ENHRY and CDR2 SYGVKD. With 1 base clipped from V and 2 bases from J, the junction kept 4 bases outside the gene matches. The CDR3 consists of 16 residues. CDR3 nucleotide sequence: TGTGCCATCAGTGAGTTCGGACAGGGAGGCAATCAGCCCCAGCATTTT. It specifies CAISEFGQGGNQPQHF.

The chain employs TRBV7-2 and TRBJ2-2; D uncertain. V was cut by 1 base and J by 7 bases, with 10 bases left in between. CDR3 size: 14 residues. CDR1 is SGHTA, CDR2 FQGNSA, per germline. In DNA, the CDR3 is TGTGCCAGCAGCTTAGACTCTAGAATCGGGGAGCTGTTTTTT. Translation gives CASSLDSRIGELFF.

CDR3: CASRANPGNYEQYF. DNA for the CDR3: TGTGCCAGCAGAGCGAATCCAGGGAACTACGAGCAGTACTTC. This chain connects TRBV2 to TRBJ2-7; TRBD1 is a possible D gene (5 bases). Germline loops: CDR1 SNHLY, CDR2 FYNNEI. V was trimmed by 6 bases and J by 3 bases, leaving 15 bases between them. The CDR3 has 14 amino acids.

This CDR3 reads CASSQGANYGYTF. In DNA form, the CDR3 reads TGTGCCAGCAGTCAGGGGGCTAACTATGGCTACACCTTC. This chain joins TRBV2 and TRBJ1-2; 7 nucleotides match TRBD1. CDR3 length: 13 amino acids. V gave up 5 bases and J gave up 0 bases; unmatched junction bases: 0. Germline V gene data show CDR1 as SNHLY and CDR2 as FYNNEI.